This T cell receptor (beta chain) was recovered during a study of radiation and T cells in renal cell carcinoma. General study results and limits: From baseline, blood top tumor clonotypes peaked at 2 weeks post-radiation.

Only in-frame clones appear in the TCRdb table, and some are missing; sequencing was by immunoSEQ multiplex PCR. The table records about 160,000 clones, 88% of them present only once. Comment on this clone: Its antigen remains unknown.

CDR3 size: 13 residues. The germline V and J ends were trimmed by 4 bases and 6 bases, with 12 bases remaining between them. Germline CDR1 is SGDLS and CDR2 is YYNGEE. Sample time point: baseline pretreatment blood. Treatment: 15 Gy SBRT to primary tumor, nephrectomy 4 weeks later. Clear cell pathology was present in this patient's renal cell carcinoma. V gene TRBV9 combines with J gene TRBJ2-3; D tentatively reads TRBD1 or TRBD2 (5 bases each). Specimen: blood, collected from a patient whose treatment included radiotherapy and nephrectomy. The TCR originated in a woman in her seventies with renal cell carcinoma. CDR3 sequence: CASSPGPRDTQYF. CDR3 sequence (DNA): TGTGCCAGCAGCCCGGGGCCGCGGGATACGCAGTATTTT.